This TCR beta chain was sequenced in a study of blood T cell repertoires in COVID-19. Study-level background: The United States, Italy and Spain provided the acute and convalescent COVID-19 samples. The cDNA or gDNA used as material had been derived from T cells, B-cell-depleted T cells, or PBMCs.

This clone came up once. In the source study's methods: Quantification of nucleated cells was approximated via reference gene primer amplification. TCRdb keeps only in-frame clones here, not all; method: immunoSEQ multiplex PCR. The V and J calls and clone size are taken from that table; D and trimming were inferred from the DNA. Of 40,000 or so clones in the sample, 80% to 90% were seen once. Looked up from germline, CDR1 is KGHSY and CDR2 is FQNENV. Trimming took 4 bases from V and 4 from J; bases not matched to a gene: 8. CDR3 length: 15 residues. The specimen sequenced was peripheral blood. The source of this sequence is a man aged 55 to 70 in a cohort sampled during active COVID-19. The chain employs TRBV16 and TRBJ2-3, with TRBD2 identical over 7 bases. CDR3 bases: TGTGCCAGCAGCCCCCGGGGGGATTCAGCAGATACGCAGTATTTT. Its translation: CASSPRGDSADTQYF.